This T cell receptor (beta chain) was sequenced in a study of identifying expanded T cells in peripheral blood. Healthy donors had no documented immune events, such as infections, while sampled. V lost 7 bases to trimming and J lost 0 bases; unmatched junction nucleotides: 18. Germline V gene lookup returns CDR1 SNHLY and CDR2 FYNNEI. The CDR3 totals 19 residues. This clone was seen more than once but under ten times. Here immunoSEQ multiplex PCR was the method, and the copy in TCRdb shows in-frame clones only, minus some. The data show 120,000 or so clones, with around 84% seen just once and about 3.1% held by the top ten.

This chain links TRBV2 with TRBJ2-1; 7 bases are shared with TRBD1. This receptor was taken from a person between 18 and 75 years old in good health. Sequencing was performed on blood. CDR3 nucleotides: TGTGCCAGCACCATCCGAGGGGGCGAGATTAGGAGCTCCTACAATGAGCAGTTCTTC. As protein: CASTIRGGEIRSSYNEQFF.